Each of the 28 T cell receptor beta chains below was sequenced from the same sample in a study of blood T cell repertoires in COVID-19. Clones were sequenced by immunoSEQ multiplex PCR, and TCRdb holds only the in-frame ones, with some missing. This table holds roughly 390,000 clones, around 87% found once. The source material was peripheral blood. These receptors were collected from a woman under 40 with COVID-19, enrolled during active disease.

The J gene is TRBJ2-1, the V gene TRBV28, with 9 bases aligning to TRBD2. Unmatched junction bases numbered 2, after V lost 1 base and J lost 7 bases. The CDR3 runs 14 residues. CDR1 and CDR2 (germline): MDHEN, SYDVKM. CDR3 loop: CASSLFTSGNEQFF. The CDR3 nucleotides are TGTGCCAGCAGTTTATTTACTAGCGGGAATGAGCAGTTCTTC.

V gene TRBV7-3 combines with J gene TRBJ2-1; D call uncertain. There are 15 residues in the CDR3. Between the trimmed V and J ends, which lost 3 bases and 1 base, there was a span of 10 bases. CDR1 and CDR2 from the germline V gene are SGHTA and FQGTGA. This chain's CDR3 is CASSFSARSYNEQFF. Written as DNA, the CDR3 is TGTGCCAGCAGCTTCTCCGCTAGGTCCTACAATGAGCAGTTCTTC.

The CDR3, as DNA: TGTGCCAGCAGCGTAAAAGGAGGGTATCTCTCTGAAGCTTTCTTT. Amino acid sequence: CASSVKGGYLSEAFF. V gene TRBV9 combines with J gene TRBJ1-1, with unresolved D. The CDR3 contains 15 residues. The V gene's germline CDR1 is SGDLS and CDR2 YYNGEE. The V gene lost 1 base and the J gene lost 6 bases, with 16 bases spanning the gap.

This clone was seen a handful of times. At the DNA level, this CDR3 is encoded by other sequences in the same sample as well. The J gene is TRBJ2-7, the V gene TRBV20-1; D unclear. Germline CDR1 is DFQATT and CDR2 is SNEGSKA (reference sequence). V was pared by 6 bases and J by 0 bases, with 6 bases between. This CDR3 has 11 residues. In DNA, the CDR3 is TGCAGTGCCCGTAGCTCCTACGAGCAGTACTTC. Protein product: CSARSSYEQYF.

This sequence joins TRBV6-4 and TRBJ2-3, with 9 bases matching TRBD2. CDR1 is MRHNA and CDR2 is SNTAGT in the germline V gene. This CDR3 region has 14 residues. The junction had 0 bases not matched to a gene; V was cut back by 2 bases and J by 3 bases. The CDR3 sequence: CASSDTSGTDTQYF. DNA of the CDR3: TGTGCCAGCAGTGACACTAGCGGGACAGATACGCAGTATTTT.

The chain employs TRBV5-1 and TRBJ1-4; tentatively, D is TRBD1 (5 bases). There are 15 residues in the CDR3. V was trimmed by 3 bases and J by 4 bases, leaving 13 bases between them. Per the germline V gene, CDR1 is SGHRS and CDR2 is YFSETQ. DNA for the CDR3: TGCGCCAGCAGCTCGAATGCAGGGAATAATGAAAAACTGTTTTTT. This encodes CASSSNAGNNEKLFF.

CDR3 sequence (DNA): TGTGCCAGCAGCTTAGATCAGGCCGTGTATGGCTACACCTTC. It translates to CASSLDQAVYGYTF. This chain connects TRBV7-9 to TRBJ1-2; D gene ambiguous. The CDR3 is made up of 14 amino acids. V dropped 1 base and J dropped 5 bases, with 11 bases sitting between them. Germline lookup yields CDR1 SEHNR and CDR2 FQNEAQ (reference sequence). Full variable domain (rest looked up from reference TRBV7-9 and TRBJ1-2): DTGVSQNPRHKITKRGQNVTFRCDPISEHNRLYWYRQTLGQGPEFLTYFQNEAQLEKSRLLSDRFSAERPKGSFSTLEIQRTEQGDSAMYLCASSLDQAVYGYTFGSGTRLTVV.

The chain carries TRBV6-5 and TRBJ1-5; 8 positions agree with TRBD1. The CDR3 consists of 11 residues. J lost 15 bases, V lost 5 bases, and 6 bases had no gene match. Germline V CDR1 and CDR2: MNHEY, SVGAGI. The CDR3 bases are TGTGCCAGCAGTATTGCAGGGACAGGGCATTTT. Its translation is CASSIAGTGHF.

The chain recombines TRBV6-5 with TRBJ2-7; no reliable D call. The CDR3 covers 12 residues. In germline, CDR1 is MNHEY, CDR2 SVGAGI. Trimming left V 7 bases short and J 3 bases short, with 10 bases between. CDR3 sequence: CASKRENYEQYF. The CDR3 coding sequence is TGTGCCAGCAAACGCGAAAACTACGAGCAGTACTTC.

The genes are TRBV10-1 and TRBJ2-3, with D maybe TRBD2 (5 bases). The germline V gene has CDR1 WNHNN and CDR2 SYGVQD (reference sequence). The CDR3 loop spans 17 amino acids. Trimming took 2 bases from V and 2 from J, leaving 17 bases between them. The CDR3 DNA reads TGCGCCAGCAGTGAGGGACTCCACTCAGTCCCCACAGATACGCAGTATTTT. Translated: CASSEGLHSVPTDTQYF.

The chain joins TRBV15 to TRBJ2-7, with 7 bases identical to TRBD1. The CDR3 sequence is 15 residues long. V shed 3 bases, J shed 0 bases, and the junction held 5 bases outside the gene matches. Germline V gene lookup returns CDR1 LNHNV and CDR2 YYDKDF (reference sequence). This CDR3 is CATSRGSGGSYEQYF. In DNA, the CDR3 is TGTGCCACCAGCAGGGGATCAGGGGGCTCCTACGAGCAGTACTTC.

This sequence joins TRBV19 and TRBJ1-3; D remains ambiguous. The CDR3 extends over 14 amino acids. In germline, CDR1 is LNHDA, CDR2 SQIVND (reference sequence). The ends were cut back, 2 bases at V and 0 bases at J, with 5 bases in the middle. CDR3: CASSIQNSGNTIYF. In nucleotides, the CDR3 is TGTGCCAGTAGTATACAAAACTCTGGAAACACCATATATTTT.

V usage is TRBV20-1 and J usage is TRBJ2-7; TRBD2 agrees at 8 bases. Germline CDR1 and CDR2: DFQATT and SNEGSKA (reference sequence). The CDR3 consists of 13 residues. The trim removed 3 bases at V and 6 bases at J, leaving 7 bases unmatched. CDR3 protein: CSASRYGRGEQYF. The CDR3 DNA reads TGCAGTGCTAGTAGGTACGGGAGGGGCGAGCAGTACTTC.

The chain recombines TRBV6-1 with TRBJ2-2; possibly TRBD2 for D (7 bases). The CDR3 is made up of 15 amino acids. With 0 bases removed from V and 8 bases from J, the gap between germline ends came to 13 bases. Germline CDR1 and CDR2: MNHNS and SASEGT. CDR3: CASSEAGGGMGELFF. As DNA, the CDR3 is TGTGCCAGCAGTGAAGCGGGAGGGGGAATGGGGGAGCTGTTTTTT.

The gene calls are TRBV5-5 and TRBJ1-5, with 10 bases fitting TRBD1. The CDR3 spans 15 residues. Germline V gene data show CDR1 as SGHKS and CDR2 as YYEKEE (reference sequence). V gave up 4 bases and J gave up 6 bases; unmatched junction bases: 7. CDR3 amino acids: CASSPRGQGSQPQHF. CDR3 nucleotide sequence: TGTGCCAGCAGCCCCCGGGGACAGGGGAGTCAGCCCCAGCATTTT.

The V and J genes are TRBV6-1 and TRBJ2-7; D may be TRBD1 (6 bases). With 3 bases removed from V and 0 bases from J, the gap between germline ends came to 15 bases. Germline CDR1 reads MNHNS; CDR2 reads SASEGT. CDR3 length: 16 amino acids. The CDR3 DNA reads TGTGCCAGCAGTGACCTCAAGGGGGTGAGCTCCTACGAGCAGTACTTC. It translates to CASSDLKGVSSYEQYF.

The V call is TRBV15, the J call TRBJ1-6; D may be TRBD1 (6 bases). Trimming stripped 6 bases from V and 2 bases from J, with 8 bases between. The CDR3 is made up of 14 amino acids. Germline CDR1 and CDR2: LNHNV and YYDKDF (reference sequence). CDR3: CATRSGAYNSPLHF. CDR3 nucleotides: TGTGCCACCAGGTCAGGGGCCTATAATTCACCCCTCCACTTT.

The CDR3 nucleotides are TGTGCCAGCAGTGAGCGGGAGGGCCGCGAGCAGTACTTC. It translates to CASSEREGREQYF. The V and J genes are TRBV6-4 and TRBJ2-7; 9 bases match TRBD2. CDR1 is MRHNA, CDR2 SNTAGT, per germline. The V gene end was trimmed by 3 bases and the J gene end by 6 bases; junction bases not matched to a gene: 3. The CDR3 totals 13 residues.

The chain carries TRBV6-5 and TRBJ1-1; D gene unclear. Germline V lookup: CDR1 MNHEY, CDR2 SVGAGI. This CDR3 is 14 amino acids long. The V end lost 10 bases, the J end lost 1 base, and 16 bases lay between the germline ends. CDR3 region: CATTPLHRNTEAFF. The CDR3 nucleotides read TGTGCCACCACGCCACTACATAGGAACACTGAAGCTTTCTTT.

The chain combines TRBV6-6 with TRBJ2-7, with D possibly TRBD1 on 7 matching bases. V was trimmed by 2 bases and J by 5 bases, leaving 10 bases between them. This CDR3 is 13 amino acids long. Germline lookup yields CDR1 MNHNY and CDR2 SVGAGI (reference sequence). The CDR3 sequence is CASSYRRGDEQYF. CDR3 DNA: TGTGCCAGCAGTTACCGCAGGGGGGACGAGCAGTACTTC.

This chain uses TRBV6-5 with TRBJ2-1; D might be TRBD2 (6 bases). The CDR3 covers 14 residues. Germline loops: CDR1 MNHEY, CDR2 SVGAGI. V lost 5 bases, J lost 7 bases, and 15 bases lay in between. The DNA of the CDR3 is TGTGCCAGCAGTCGGGAGCCTGTTGGGAATGAGCAGTTCTTC. This codes for CASSREPVGNEQFF.

This clone was counted only a few times. V and J are TRBV2 and TRBJ1-5; D is undetermined. V shed 6 bases and J shed 3 bases, with 12 bases lying between them. This CDR3 is 14 amino acids long. The germline CDR1 and CDR2 sequences are SNHLY and FYNNEI. CDR3: CASRADRSNQPQHF. The DNA of the CDR3 is TGTGCCAGCAGAGCGGACCGCTCCAATCAGCCCCAGCATTTT. The whole variable domain, filled in from reference TRBV2 and TRBJ1-5, reads EPEVTQTPSHQVTQMGQEVILRCVPISNHLYFYWYRQILGQKVEFLVSFYNNEISEKSEIFDDQFSVERPDGSNFTLKIRSTKLEDSAMYFCASRADRSNQPQHFGDGTRLSIL.

This clone was seen a few times. The gene calls are TRBV24-1 and TRBJ1-1; tentatively, D is TRBD1 (5 bases). Trimming pared 4 bases from V and 8 bases from J, leaving 13 bases between. Germline lookup yields CDR1 KGHDR and CDR2 SFDVKD. This CDR3 has 13 amino acids. CDR3 in DNA: TGTGCCACCAGTGACCTCTGGGGGGTAGAAGCTTTCTTT. It yields the protein CATSDLWGVEAFF.

CDR3 sequence (DNA): TGTGCCAGCAGCTTAACTCACAGGGATCATAGCTACACCTTC. It specifies CASSLTHRDHSYTF. The chain couples TRBV7-3 to TRBJ1-2; D perhaps matches TRBD1 (6 bases). With 0 bases removed from V and 9 bases from J, the gap between germline ends came to 14 bases. This CDR3 spans 14 amino acids. The germline CDR1 and CDR2 sequences are SGHTA and FQGTGA.

The V call is TRBV18, the J call TRBJ2-7; D perhaps matches TRBD1 (7 bases). The CDR3 sequence is 15 residues long. Deletions cut 4 bases from V and 2 bases from J, with 15 bases between. CDR1 is KGHSH, CDR2 LQKENI, per germline. The CDR3 coding sequence is TGTGCCAGCTCACAGCAGGGGGGTTTACCCTACGAGCAGTACTTC. Its protein product is CASSQQGGLPYEQYF.

The chain links TRBV6-1 to TRBJ2-5; D unclear. Trimming left V 1 base short and J 3 bases short, with 6 bases between. Germline V gene data show CDR1 as MNHNS and CDR2 as SASEGT. The CDR3 is 13 amino acids. Here the CDR3 DNA reads TGTGCCAGCAGTGAAGAACTAAAAGAGACCCAGTACTTC. Its translation: CASSEELKETQYF.

The chain links TRBV18 to TRBJ2-1, with 13 bases that match TRBD2. V was pared by 2 bases and J by 0 bases, with 1 base of the junction left unmatched. The CDR3 is 17 amino acids. Germline loops: CDR1 KGHSH, CDR2 LQKENI. CDR3: CASSPRTSGSSYNEQFF. CDR3 nucleotides: TGTGCCAGCTCACCAAGGACTAGCGGGAGCTCCTACAATGAGCAGTTCTTC. The whole variable domain, remainder taken from reference TRBV18 and TRBJ2-1, is NAGVMQNPRHLVRRRGQEARLRCSPMKGHSHVYWYRQLPEEGLKFMVYLQKENIIDESGMPKERFSAEFPKEGPSILRIQQVVRGDSAAYFCASSPRTSGSSYNEQFFGPGTRLTVL.

This clone has only one observation. This chain connects TRBV24-1 to TRBJ2-5; 10 bases are a match to TRBD1. V lost 4 bases to trimming and J lost 3 bases; unmatched junction nucleotides: 13. Germline V CDR1 and CDR2: KGHDR, SFDVKD. This CDR3 region has 18 residues. DNA of the CDR3: TGTGCCACCAGTGACCCCGGTAGGCCGGGACAGGGGAAAGAGACCCAGTACTTC. Amino acids: CATSDPGRPGQGKETQYF.